The 6 T cell receptor beta chains below all came from one sample that was sequenced in a study of blood T cell repertoires in COVID-19. Only in-frame clones appear in the TCRdb table, and some are missing; sequencing was by immunoSEQ multiplex PCR. The sample carries a few hundred thousand clones, about 89% recorded once. Sequencing used peripheral blood. These receptors were taken from a woman aged 50 to 60 who had recovered from COVID-19.

The genes are TRBV11-2 and TRBJ1-1; possibly TRBD1 for D (5 bases). The CDR3 totals 13 residues. CDR1 is SGHAT, CDR2 FQNNGV, per germline. The ends were cut back, 1 base at V and 6 bases at J, with 9 bases in the middle. CDR3 amino acids: CASSLALRAEAFF. The CDR3 region has the DNA TGTGCCAGCAGCTTAGCGCTCAGGGCTGAAGCTTTCTTT.

This rearrangement joins TRBV30 to TRBJ1-2, with a possible D match to TRBD1 (5 bases). The germline V and J ends were trimmed by 0 bases and 8 bases, with 13 bases remaining between them. CDR1 GTSNPN and CDR2 SVGIG come from the germline V gene (reference sequence). The CDR3 extends over 13 amino acids. The DNA for the CDR3 is TGTGCCTGGAGTGTACAACCAGGGAACGGCTACACCTTC. Protein: CAWSVQPGNGYTF.

The rearrangement uses TRBV10-2 and TRBJ1-3; D unclear. The CDR3 spans 14 residues. V lost 7 bases, J lost 4 bases, and 14 bases lay in between. Germline V gene data show CDR1 as WSHSY and CDR2 as SAAADI. The CDR3 loop reads CASMTTGSGNTIYF. The CDR3 DNA follows: TGCGCCAGCATGACTACGGGGAGCGGAAACACCATATATTTT.

The rearrangement joins TRBV10-3 to TRBJ2-3; D might be TRBD2 (5 bases). Germline V CDR1 and CDR2: ENHRY, SYGVKD. The CDR3 length is 12 residues. V was cut by 4 bases and J by 5 bases, with 7 bases left in between. CDR3 in DNA: TGTGCCATCAGTGTTGAGGGAGATACGCAGTATTTT. Residues: CAISVEGDTQYF.

The chain is built from TRBV28 and TRBJ1-1; D ambiguous. This CDR3 spans 13 amino acids. Germline assignment: CDR1 MDHEN and CDR2 SYDVKM. The ends were cut back, 6 bases at V and 11 bases at J, with 19 bases in the middle. CDR3 in amino acids: CASRTPLAGWAFF. Written as DNA, the CDR3 is TGTGCCAGCAGAACCCCCTTAGCCGGTTGGGCTTTCTTT.

The chain couples TRBV12-5 to TRBJ2-7, with D maybe TRBD1 (6 bases). Per germline, CDR1 LGHNT and CDR2 FRNRAP. V was pared by 5 bases and J by 0 bases, with 29 bases between. This CDR3 is 20 amino acids long. Here the CDR3 DNA reads TGTGCTAGTGGTCCATCCCCCGGAGGAGCGACCCGGGACAACTCCTACGAGCAGTACTTC. As protein: CASGPSPGGATRDNSYEQYF.